This T cell receptor beta chain was sequenced in a study of T cells in Graves' hyperthyroidism and ophthalmopathy. The CDR3 runs 15 residues. In germline, CDR1 is ENHRY, CDR2 SYGVKD. What was amplified from RNA transcripts were TCR beta CDR3 regions. A set of HTBI primers served as the primers for a first-round RT-PCR of the TCR CDR3. TCRdb reanalysed the multiplex PCR reads using MiXCR and keeps one entry per CDR3 protein. Of 800,000 or so distinct CDR3 sequences listed, roughly 40% are singletons. This clonotype has only a few counts. The germline gene is not matched at one end of the junction; a read error may be the cause.

Sequenced: blood. This TCR was recovered from a man aged 18 to 30 with Graves' hyperthyroidism. The chain joins TRBV10-3 to TRBJ1-5; D is unclear. The CDR3 loop is CASSADSARYQPQHF. DNA for the CDR3: TGTGCCAGCAGTGCTGACTCGGCACGCTATCAGCCCCAGCATTTT.